These T cell receptor beta chains were read from a single sample in a study of T-cell memory formation after mild COVID-19. TCRdb processed the 5' RACE reads anew with MiXCR; each CDR3 protein has one entry. The repertoire has 200,000 or so distinct CDR3 sequences, about 18% of them found once; the top ten carry roughly 2.4%. Source material: PBMCs or a T cell subset sorted from them (not recorded which). The receptors were sampled from an adult woman who had mild COVID-19 (a few samples of this study predate the infection). Cell type and time point are not known. The CDR3 runs from the conserved cysteine through the conserved F or W. Fields, in order: J gene, V gene, D gene, CDR3 length, clone size, CDR3 DNA, CDR3 protein. D genes are given only for firm matches. Clone size is not always given. Where it is, it says once, few, many or a class for expanded clones.

>TRBJ2-3|TRBV9|TRBD2|16|few
TGTGCCAGCAGCGTAGCCCCCAGCGGGGTCGAAGATACGCAGTATTTT
CASSVAPSGVEDTQYF
>TRBJ1-2|TRBV5-1|-|13|-
TGCGCCAGCAGCTCCGCGGATCACTCAAGCTACACCTTC
CASSSADHSSYTF
>TRBJ2-2|TRBV5-5|TRBD2|13|few
TGTGCCAGCAGTGTAGCGGGATTCGGGGAGCTGTTTTTT
CASSVAGFGELFF
>TRBJ1-1|TRBV18|-|12|-
TGTGCCAGCTCACCTCTCCGGGGGGAAGCTTTCTTT
CASSPLRGEAFF
>TRBJ2-5|TRBV11-2|TRBD1|13|few
TGTGCCAGCAGCCCAGGGGGTAGGAAGACCCAGTACTTC
CASSPGGRKTQYF
>TRBJ2-1|TRBV12-3/TRBV12-4|-|14|few
TGTGCCAGCAGTCCCCACCCCCCAGCCAATGAGCAGTTCTTC
CASSPHPPANEQFF
>TRBJ2-7|TRBV10-3|TRBD1|16|few
TGTGCCATCAGTGGTTGGGGACAGGGCGGCTCCTACGAGCAGTACTTC
CAISGWGQGGSYEQYF
>TRBJ2-5|TRBV20-1|-|15|-
TGCAGTGCTCCGCGGACGTTGCGGGGTGGGGAGACCCAGTACTTC
CSAPRTLRGGETQYF
>TRBJ1-2|TRBV5-1|-|14|-
TGCGCCAGCAGCTTGGCCGGCGTTGGGGATGGCTACACCTTC
CASSLAGVGDGYTF
>TRBJ1-2|TRBV4-3|-|15|-
TGCGCCAGCAGCCCTGGTAGTAACTCGGTTGCCGGCTACACCTTC
CASSPGSNSVAGYTF
>TRBJ1-1|TRBV5-6|-|13|few
TGTGCCAGCAGCTTGGTTCAACAGACTGAAGCTTTCTTT
CASSLVQQTEAFF
>TRBJ1-6|TRBV6-5|TRBD1|16|-
TGTGCCAGCAGTTACGGGACAGGGGGCCAACGTTCACCCCTCCACTTT
CASSYGTGGQRSPLHF
>TRBJ2-3|TRBV18|-|13|few
TGTGCCAGCTCACCATTCAGGACAGATACGCAGTATTTT
CASSPFRTDTQYF
>TRBJ2-1|TRBV5-1|TRBD2|20|-
TGCGCCAGCAGCTTGCTAGAACTAGCGGGAGGCCCCTTCTCCTACAATGAGCAGTTCTTC
CASSLLELAGGPFSYNEQFF
>TRBJ2-1|TRBV20-1|TRBD1|13|few
TGCAGTGCTACCCCGGGACAGTACAATGAGCAGTTCTTC
CSATPGQYNEQFF
>TRBJ1-5|TRBV24-1|-|18|few
TGTGCCACCAGTGGGGCCGGGACCGAGACATATAGCAATCAGCCCCAGCATTTT
CATSGAGTETYSNQPQHF
>TRBJ1-2|TRBV12-3/TRBV12-4|-|15|-
TGTGCCAGCAGTCCCCAAGGACAGATGAACTATGGCTACACCTTC
CASSPQGQMNYGYTF
>TRBJ1-5|TRBV20-1|-|14|few
TGCAGTGCTAGAGTGGGGGGCACTAGGGAGCCCCAGCATTTT
CSARVGGTREPQHF
>TRBJ2-4|TRBV20-1|TRBD2|14|-
TGCAGTGCCGAGGGGACTAGCCCCAAAAACATTCAGTACTTC
CSAEGTSPKNIQYF
>TRBJ2-5|TRBV12-3/TRBV12-4|-|14|-
TGTGCCAGCAGTTGGGGGACTGCCAAAGAGACCCAGTACTTC
CASSWGTAKETQYF
>TRBJ1-1|TRBV12-3/TRBV12-4|-|15|few
TGTGCCAGCAGTTTTAGCGGGACGGGGAACACTGAAGCTTTCTTT
CASSFSGTGNTEAFF
>TRBJ2-1|TRBV9|-|14|few
TGTGCCAGCAGCGGCCCCGCCAGGCGGGCCGAGCAGTTCTTC
CASSGPARRAEQFF
>TRBJ2-1|TRBV5-5|-|16|many
TGTGCCAGCAGCTTGGCCGCAGTTTATTCCTACAATGAGCAGTTCTTC
CASSLAAVYSYNEQFF
>TRBJ1-1|TRBV18|-|13|few
TGTGCCAGTACCGGGCAGCTGAACACTGAAGCTTTCTTT
CASTGQLNTEAFF
>TRBJ1-2|TRBV20-1|-|14|few
TGCAGCCTTCGTTCCGGGGGAGGCAGCTATGGCTACACCTTC
CSLRSGGGSYGYTF
>TRBJ1-1|TRBV27|TRBD1|16|few
TGTGCCAGCAGTTCAACAGGGGGGGGACGAGTCACTGAAGCTTTCTTT
CASSSTGGGRVTEAFF
>TRBJ1-4|TRBV2|-|13|few
TGTGCCAGCGGTCTATCAACTAATGAAAAACTGTTTTTT
CASGLSTNEKLFF
>TRBJ2-7|TRBV29-1|-|11|few
TGCAGCGTTGTACAGTTTCCTGAGCAGTACTTC
CSVVQFPEQYF
>TRBJ1-6|TRBV7-9|-|14|few
TGTGCCAGCAGCCCGGACAGCCCAAATTCACCCCTCCACTTT
CASSPDSPNSPLHF
>TRBJ2-1|TRBV20-1|TRBD1|16|-
TGCAGTGCTAGTTGGCGCGGGGACAGGGTTCACAATGAGCAGTTCTTC
CSASWRGDRVHNEQFF
>TRBJ1-6|TRBV7-3|TRBD1|15|-
TGTGCCAGCAGCGCGTCCCCGGGACAGAATTCACCCCTCCACTTT
CASSASPGQNSPLHF
>TRBJ2-3|TRBV30|-|14|-
TGTGCCTGGAAAAGGGGGTATAGCACAGATACGCAGTATTTT
CAWKRGYSTDTQYF
>TRBJ1-6|TRBV12-3/TRBV12-4|TRBD1|16|-
TGTGCCAGCAGGTCCGGGACAGGGGGCAGTAATTCACCCCTCCACTTT
CASRSGTGGSNSPLHF
>TRBJ2-6|TRBV7-7|-|15|few
TGTGCTAGCAGCTTAGGAACCTCTGGGGCCAACGTCCTGACTTTC
CASSLGTSGANVLTF
>TRBJ1-1|TRBV5-1|-|11|few
TGCGCCAGCAGCTTGTTCGGGGTGACTTTCTTT
CASSLFGVTFF
>TRBJ1-6|TRBV5-1|TRBD1|16|few
TGCGCCAGCAGCTACTCCGGACAGGGCCAAGGTTCACCCCTCCACTTT
CASSYSGQGQGSPLHF
>TRBJ2-7|TRBV21-1|-|18|few
TGTGCCAGCAGCAAACGTCTTGTGGGATCCCGGGGTTCCTACGAGCAGTACTTC
CASSKRLVGSRGSYEQYF
>TRBJ2-3|TRBV2|TRBD2|15|few
TGTGCCAGCAGTGGGGGACTAGTTAGGTCAGATACGCAGTATTTT
CASSGGLVRSDTQYF
>TRBJ2-1|TRBV7-2|-|17|few
TGTGCCAGCAGCTTAGATTCCGCAGGGGGGACCTACAATGAGCAGTTCTTC
CASSLDSAGGTYNEQFF
>TRBJ2-1|TRBV7-2|TRBD2|16|-
TGTGCCAGCAGCTTCGGGCGCAGCGGGAGTGTCTATGAGCAGTTCTTC
CASSFGRSGSVYEQFF
>TRBJ2-7|TRBV7-9|TRBD1|16|few
TGTGCCAGCAGCTCGGGGGACAGGGGGATCTCCTACGAGCAGTACTTC
CASSSGDRGISYEQYF
>TRBJ2-2|TRBV6-4|TRBD2|15|-
TGTGCCAGCAGTGACCAAGGACTAGCTACCGGGGAGCTGTTTTTT
CASSDQGLATGELFF
>TRBJ1-5|TRBV12-3/TRBV12-4|TRBD1|14|many
TGTGCCAGCAGGGCAACAGGGGGAGGTCAGCCCCAGCATTTT
CASRATGGGQPQHF
>TRBJ2-1|TRBV12-3/TRBV12-4|TRBD1|18|-
TGTGCCACCCAAAGGGACAGGGGGCCTCCGAGCTCCTACAATGAGCAGTTCTTC
CATQRDRGPPSSYNEQFF
>TRBJ1-1|TRBV29-1|-|14|-
TGCAGCGTTGTTGAGAGAGGAATGAACACTGAAGCTTTCTTT
CSVVERGMNTEAFF
>TRBJ1-2|TRBV20-1|-|13|-
TGCAGTGCTTTCCGGACAGATGGCTATGGCTACACCTTC
CSAFRTDGYGYTF
>TRBJ2-1|TRBV7-2|-|15|-
TGTGCCAGCAGCACAGAGTTCGGCAGCTACAATGAGCAGTTCTTC
CASSTEFGSYNEQFF
>TRBJ2-3|TRBV27|-|15|-
TGTGCCAGCAGTTTCCTCAGGGGTGGCACAGATACGCAGTATTTT
CASSFLRGGTDTQYF
>TRBJ1-2|TRBV7-2|TRBD1|16|few
TGTGCCAGCAGCCCGGCCGGGACAGGGGCGTCTAGCGGCTACACCTTC
CASSPAGTGASSGYTF
>TRBJ2-3|TRBV5-6|TRBD2|15|few
TGTGCCAGCAGACCTCTAGCGGGGGGCACAGATACGCAGTATTTT
CASRPLAGGTDTQYF
>TRBJ2-1|TRBV11-2|TRBD2|15|-
TGTGCCAGCAGCCTCACTAGCGGGAGTTATGATGAGCAGTTCTTC
CASSLTSGSYDEQFF
>TRBJ1-2|TRBV7-9|TRBD1|15|-
TGTGCCAGCAGCCCCGGACAGGGAAGAACGGATGGCTACACCTTC
CASSPGQGRTDGYTF
>TRBJ2-7|TRBV6-2/TRBV6-3|-|16|few
TGTGCCAGCAGTCGAAGTAGGGAGGTAACCTCCTACGAGCAGTACTTC
CASSRSREVTSYEQYF
>TRBJ2-3|TRBV7-2|TRBD2|13|-
TGTGCCAGCAGCTTAGCACTAGCGGGTGCAGAGTATTTT
CASSLALAGAEYF